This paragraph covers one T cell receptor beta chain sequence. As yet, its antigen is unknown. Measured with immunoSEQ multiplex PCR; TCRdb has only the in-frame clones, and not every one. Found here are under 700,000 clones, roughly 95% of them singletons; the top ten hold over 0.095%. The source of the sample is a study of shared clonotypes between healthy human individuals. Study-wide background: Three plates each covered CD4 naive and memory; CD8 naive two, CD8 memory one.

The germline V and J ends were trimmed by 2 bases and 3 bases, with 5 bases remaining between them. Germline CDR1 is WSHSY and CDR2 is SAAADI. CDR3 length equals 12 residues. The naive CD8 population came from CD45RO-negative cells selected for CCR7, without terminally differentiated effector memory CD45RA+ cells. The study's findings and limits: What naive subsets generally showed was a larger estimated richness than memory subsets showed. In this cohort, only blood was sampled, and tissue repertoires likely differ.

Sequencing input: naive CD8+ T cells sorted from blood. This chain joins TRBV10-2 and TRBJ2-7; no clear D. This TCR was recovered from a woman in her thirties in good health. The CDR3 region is CASSEGRYEQYF. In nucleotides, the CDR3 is TGCGCCAGCAGTGAGGGGCGCTACGAGCAGTACTTC.